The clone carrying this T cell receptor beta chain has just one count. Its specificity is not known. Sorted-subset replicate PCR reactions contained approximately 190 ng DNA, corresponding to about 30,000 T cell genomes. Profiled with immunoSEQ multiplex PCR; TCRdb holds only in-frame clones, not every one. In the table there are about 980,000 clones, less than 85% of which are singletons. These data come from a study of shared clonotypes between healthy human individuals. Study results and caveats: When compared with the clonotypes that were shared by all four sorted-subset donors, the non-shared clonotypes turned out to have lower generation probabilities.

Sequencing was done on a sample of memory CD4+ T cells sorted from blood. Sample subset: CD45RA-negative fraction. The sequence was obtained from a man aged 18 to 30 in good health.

In DNA form, the CDR3 reads TGTGCCAGCAGCGGACAGGGGTCCACCGGGGAGCTGTTTTTT. Encoded protein: CASSGQGSTGELFF. The chain is built from TRBV11-2 and TRBJ2-2; 9 nucleotides agree with TRBD1. The germline V gene has CDR1 SGHAT and CDR2 FQNNGV. This CDR3 spans 14 amino acids. The V segment lost 5 bases and the J segment 4 bases; nucleotides outside the gene matches: 2.